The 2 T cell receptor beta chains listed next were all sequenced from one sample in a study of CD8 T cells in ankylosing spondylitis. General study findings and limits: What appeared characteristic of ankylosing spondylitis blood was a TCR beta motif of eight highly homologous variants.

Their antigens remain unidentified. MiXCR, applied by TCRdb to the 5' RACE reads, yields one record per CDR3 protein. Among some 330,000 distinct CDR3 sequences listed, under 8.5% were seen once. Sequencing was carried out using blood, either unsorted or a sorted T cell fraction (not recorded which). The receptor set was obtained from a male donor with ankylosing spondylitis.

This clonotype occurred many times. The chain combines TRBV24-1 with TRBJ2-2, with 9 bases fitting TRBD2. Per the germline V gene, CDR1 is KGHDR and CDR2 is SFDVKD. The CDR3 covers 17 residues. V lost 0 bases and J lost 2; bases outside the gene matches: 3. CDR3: CATSDLTSGPNTGELFF. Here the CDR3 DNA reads TGTGCCACCAGTGATTTGACTAGCGGGCCAAACACCGGGGAGCTGTTTTTT.

In DNA, the CDR3 is TGTGCCAGCAGCTATATCGGACTAGCGGGAAGGGAGCAGTACTTC. It yields the protein CASSYIGLAGREQYF. The J gene is TRBJ2-7, the V gene TRBV6-2 or TRBV6-3, with 12 bases identical to TRBD2. Losses at the gene ends were 6 bases for V and 7 bases for J; bases not matched to a gene: 10. This CDR3 spans 15 amino acids. Germline V gene sequence: CDR1 MNHEY, CDR2 SVGEGT.